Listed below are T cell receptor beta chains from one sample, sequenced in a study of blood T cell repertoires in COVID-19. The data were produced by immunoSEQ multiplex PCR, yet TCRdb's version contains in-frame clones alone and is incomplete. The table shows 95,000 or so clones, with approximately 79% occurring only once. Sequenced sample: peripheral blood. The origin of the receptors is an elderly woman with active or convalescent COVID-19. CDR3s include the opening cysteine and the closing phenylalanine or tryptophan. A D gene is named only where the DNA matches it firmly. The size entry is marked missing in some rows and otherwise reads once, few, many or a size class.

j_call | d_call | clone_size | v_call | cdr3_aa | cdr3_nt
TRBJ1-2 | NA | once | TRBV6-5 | CASSLQTETYGYTF | TGTGCCAGCAGTTTACAGACAGAAACTTATGGCTACACCTTC
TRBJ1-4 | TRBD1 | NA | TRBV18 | CASSPPTGTREKLFF | TGTGCCAGCTCACCTCCGACAGGGACGAGGGAAAAACTGTTTTTT
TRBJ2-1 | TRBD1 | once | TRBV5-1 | CASSFTETGDSYNEQFF | TGTGCCAGCAGCTTCACCGAGACAGGGGACTCCTACAATGAGCAGTTCTTC
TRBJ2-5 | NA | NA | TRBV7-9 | CASSLYTFKETQYF | TGTGCCAGCAGCTTATACACATTCAAAGAGACCCAGTACTTC
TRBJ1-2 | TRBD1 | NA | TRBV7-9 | CASTSGTDGYTF | TGTGCCAGCACCTCCGGGACAGATGGCTACACCTTC
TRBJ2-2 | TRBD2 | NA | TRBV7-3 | CASSSGRKGTGELFF | TGTGCCAGTAGTAGCGGGAGGAAAGGCACCGGGGAGCTGTTTTTT
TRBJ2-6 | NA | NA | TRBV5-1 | CASSLLPNSGANVLTF | TGTGCCAGCAGCCTGTTACCTAACTCTGGGGCCAACGTCCTGACTTTC
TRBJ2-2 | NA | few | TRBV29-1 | CSVGLGHDTGELFF | TGCAGCGTTGGATTGGGACATGATACCGGGGAGCTGTTTTTT
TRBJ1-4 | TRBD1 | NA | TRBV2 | CASSISRGGDEKLFF | TGTGCCAGCAGCATTAGCAGAGGGGGCGACGAAAAACTGTTTTTT
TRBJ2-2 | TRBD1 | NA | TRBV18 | CASSPLPRTGGYTGELFF | TGTGCCAGCTCGCCGCTGCCGCGGACAGGAGGTTACACCGGGGAGCTGTTTTTT
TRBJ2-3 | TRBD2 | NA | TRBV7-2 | CASSWGRGSGGTDTQYF | TGTGCCAGCAGCTGGGGGAGAGGTAGCGGGGGCACAGATACGCAGTATTTT
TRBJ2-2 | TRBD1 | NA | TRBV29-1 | CSVKTGTVSGELFF | TGCAGCGTTAAGACAGGGACGGTATCCGGGGAGCTGTTTTTT
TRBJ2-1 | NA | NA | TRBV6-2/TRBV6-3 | CASSYSMNREQFF | TGTGCCAGCAGTTACTCTATGAACCGGGAGCAGTTCTTC
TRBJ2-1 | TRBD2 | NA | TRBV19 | CASTGLAGVGGGNEQFF | TGTGCCAGTACAGGTCTAGCGGGAGTAGGAGGGGGCAATGAGCAGTTCTTC
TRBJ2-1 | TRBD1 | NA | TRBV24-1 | CATSDRTGGSNEQFF | TGTGCCACCAGTGACCGGACAGGGGGTAGTAATGAGCAGTTCTTC
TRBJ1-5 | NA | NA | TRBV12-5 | CASRKEGANQPQHF | TGTGCTAGTCGAAAAGAGGGAGCCAATCAGCCCCAGCATTTT
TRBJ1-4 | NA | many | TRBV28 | CASSLGGATNEKLFF | TGTGCCAGCAGTTTGGGGGGAGCAACTAATGAAAAACTGTTTTTT
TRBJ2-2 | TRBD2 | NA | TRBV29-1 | CSVRDGGYTGELFF | TGCAGCGTCCGAGACGGGGGGTACACCGGGGAGCTGTTTTTT
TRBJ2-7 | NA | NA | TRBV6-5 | CASSYGTQYEQYF | TGTGCCAGCAGTTACGGGACTCAATACGAGCAGTACTTC
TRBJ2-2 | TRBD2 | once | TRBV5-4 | CASSSKRESGTGELFF | TGTGCCAGCAGTTCCAAGCGGGAGTCTGGGACCGGGGAGCTGTTTTTT
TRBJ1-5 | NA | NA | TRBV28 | CASRAGIPAQPQHF | TGTGCCAGCAGAGCGGGGATTCCGGCTCAGCCCCAGCATTTT
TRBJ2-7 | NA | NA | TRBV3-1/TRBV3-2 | CASSHEPGVRYEQYF | TGTGCCAGCAGCCACGAGCCGGGAGTCCGCTACGAGCAGTACTTC
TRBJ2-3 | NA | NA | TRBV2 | CASRRGTDTQYF | TGTGCCAGCCGGAGGGGCACAGATACGCAGTATTTT
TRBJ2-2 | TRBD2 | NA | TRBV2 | CASSGLAANTGELFF | TGTGCCAGCAGTGGACTAGCGGCGAACACCGGGGAGCTGTTTTTT
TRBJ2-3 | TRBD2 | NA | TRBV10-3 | CAIKGSGISTDTQYF | TGTGCCATCAAAGGGAGCGGGATTAGCACAGATACGCAGTATTTT
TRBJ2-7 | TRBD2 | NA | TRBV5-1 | CASSLHLAASYEQYF | TGTGCCAGCAGCTTGCACCTAGCGGCCTCCTACGAGCAGTACTTC
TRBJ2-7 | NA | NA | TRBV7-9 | CASSQYSAYEQYF | TGTGCCAGCAGCCAATATAGCGCATACGAGCAGTACTTC
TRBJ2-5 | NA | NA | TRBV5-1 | CASSSRPFSARGTQYF | TGCGCCAGCAGCTCTCGGCCCTTTAGCGCCAGGGGGACTCAGTACTTC
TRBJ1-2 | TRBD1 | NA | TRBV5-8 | CASNGTGRRAVVNYGYTF | TGTGCCAGCAACGGGACAGGGAGACGGGCTGTAGTAAACTATGGCTACACCTTC
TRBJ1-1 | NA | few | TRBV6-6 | CGTREAEAFF | TGTGGGACAAGGGAGGCTGAAGCTTTCTTT
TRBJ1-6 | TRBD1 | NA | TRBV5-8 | CASSQRTGNNSPLHF | TGTGCCAGCAGCCAACGGACAGGGAATAATTCACCCCTCCACTTT
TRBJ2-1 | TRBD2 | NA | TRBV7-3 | CASSPGTSPSNEQFF | TGTGCCAGCAGCCCGGGGACTAGCCCCTCCAATGAGCAGTTCTTC
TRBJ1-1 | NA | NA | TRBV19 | CASSIAGSEAFF | TGTGCCAGTAGTATAGCTGGGAGTGAAGCTTTCTTT
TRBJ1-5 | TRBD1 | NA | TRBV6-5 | CASRGTGRDQPQHF | TGTGCCAGCAGGGGGACAGGGAGGGATCAGCCCCAGCATTTT
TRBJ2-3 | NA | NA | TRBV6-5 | CASKGKWVGTDTQYF | TGTGCCAGCAAGGGGAAGTGGGTGGGCACAGATACGCAGTATTTT
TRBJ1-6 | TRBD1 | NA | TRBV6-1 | CASSEADRVGSPLHF | TGTGCCAGCAGTGAAGCGGACAGGGTGGGTTCACCCCTCCACTTT
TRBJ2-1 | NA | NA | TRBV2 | CASMWAGNNEQFF | TGTGCCAGCATGTGGGCAGGGAACAATGAGCAGTTCTTC
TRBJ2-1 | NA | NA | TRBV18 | CASSLGQASFGEQFF | TGTGCCAGCTCGCTCGGTCAGGCCTCTTTTGGTGAGCAGTTCTTC
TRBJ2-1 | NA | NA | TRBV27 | CASSTRARVNEQFF | TGTGCCAGCAGTACACGAGCGCGGGTGAATGAGCAGTTCTTC
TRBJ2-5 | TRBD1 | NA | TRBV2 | CASSEGRQGRETQYF | TGTGCCAGCAGTGAAGGGCGACAGGGGCGGGAGACCCAGTACTTC
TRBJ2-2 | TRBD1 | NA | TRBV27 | CASSLGDRVIPGELFF | TGTGCCAGCAGTTTAGGGGACAGGGTTATACCCGGGGAGCTGTTTTTT
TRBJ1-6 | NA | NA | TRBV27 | CASSLLGSSGSPLHF | TGTGCCAGCAGTTTATTGGGCAGCTCGGGGTCACCCCTCCACTTT
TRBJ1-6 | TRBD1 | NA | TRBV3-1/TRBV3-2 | CASRPDRGRASPLHF | TGTGCCAGCAGGCCCGACAGGGGCCGAGCCTCACCCCTCCACTTT
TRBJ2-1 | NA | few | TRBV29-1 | CSTRSGNTDNEQFF | TGCAGCACCAGGTCGGGGAACACTGACAATGAGCAGTTCTTC
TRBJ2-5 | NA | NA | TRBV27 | CASSLWGLETQYF | TGTGCCAGCAGTTTATGGGGCTTAGAGACCCAGTACTTC
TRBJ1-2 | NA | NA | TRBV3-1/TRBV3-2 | CASSHVGQNYGYTF | TGTGCCAGCAGCCACGTAGGACAGAACTATGGCTACACCTTC